The clone carrying this T cell receptor beta chain was observed a few times. Sequencing relied on a cDNA template that was reverse transcribed from extracted RNA. Sequencing was performed with immunoSEQ multiplex PCR; in TCRdb, only in-frame clones are kept and a portion is missing. The sample shows some 200,000 clones, 45% to 65% of them seen only once. This sample was included in a study of CD8+ T cells in alopecia areata. Treatment defined: oral pan-JAK inhibitor, 5-10 mg twice daily. V dropped 0 bases and J dropped 2; count of bases not matched to a gene: 14. The CDR3 loop spans 20 amino acids. Germline V lookup: CDR1 SGHRS, CDR2 YFSETQ.

The sample in question was CD4+ T cells sorted from blood, obtained at week 4, from a patient treated with tofacitinib. The V and J genes are TRBV5-1 and TRBJ1-3; 10 nucleotides line up with TRBD1. The receptor was isolated from a human donor with alopecia areata. CDR3: CASSLGPLPGTGDPGNTIYF. CDR3 sequence (DNA): TGCGCCAGCAGCTTGGGCCCCCTACCCGGGACAGGGGATCCTGGAAACACCATATATTTT.